This record covers a single TCR beta chain. No antigen is known for it. This sample was included in a study of PD-1 blockade in classical Hodgkin lymphoma. Clones were sequenced by immunoSEQ multiplex PCR, and TCRdb holds only the in-frame ones, with some missing. This sample has over 8,500 clones, with about 86% found just once. Every patient was affected by relapse after autologous stem cell transplantation, while exposure to brentuximab vedotin was not uniform. It was by magnetic negative selection that CD4+ T cells were purified from thawed PBMCs. The germline V gene has CDR1 SQVTM and CDR2 ANQGSEA. CDR3 length: 15 amino acids. The V end was cut by 6 bases, the J end by 2 bases, with 18 bases between. Overall study results and limits: Significantly greater TCR diversity emerged by C4D1 in CD4+ cells but not CD8+ cells. According to reports, newly diagnosed patients had lower baseline TCR diversity than healthy donors, and relapsed/refractory patients had lower baseline TCR diversity still. Patients who initiated nivolumab within 1 year of ASCT were excluded.

This chain uses TRBV29-1 with TRBJ2-3; a weak D match, TRBD1 (5 bases). The TCR sequence derives from a human donor with classical Hodgkin lymphoma. This specimen consisted of CD4+ T cells from blood, obtained at baseline. CDR3 residues: CSVPQGLGITDTQYF. The DNA for the CDR3 is TGCAGCGTCCCCCAGGGTCTAGGCATCACAGATACGCAGTATTTT.